This T cell receptor beta chain was recovered during a study of blood T cell repertoires in COVID-19. Overall study: Specimens from acute and convalescent COVID-19 originated in the United States, Italy and Spain. PBMCs, B-cell-depleted T cells, or T cells provided the cDNA or gDNA that made up the material.

The authors' processing: Estimates of nucleated cell counts were drawn from the amplification of reference gene primers. Only in-frame clones appear in the TCRdb table, and some are missing; sequencing was by immunoSEQ multiplex PCR. Clonal size and the V and J genes are those of that table, whereas D and trimming came from the DNA. The sample has under 300,000 clones; around 85% are singletons. V trimming: 1 base; J trimming: 13 bases; junction bases outside the gene matches: 10. Germline values: CDR1 SGHTA, CDR2 FQGNSA. The CDR3 length is 14 residues. The sample was peripheral blood. The receptor was derived from a man in his fifties or sixties with acute or convalescent COVID-19. V usage is TRBV7-2 and J usage is TRBJ2-7, with 10 bases matching TRBD2. CDR3 DNA: TGTGCCAGCAGCTTAGAACGTCTAGCGGGAGCCCGATACTTC. It translates to CASSLERLAGARYF.